Below are 31 T cell receptor beta chains sequenced from a single sample in a study of T-cell reconstitution after alpha-beta-depleted transplantation in children. Preparation of the TCRbeta library used unique molecular identifiers. TCRdb re-called the PCR reads through MiXCR, storing one row per CDR3 protein. The table lists 490,000 or so distinct CDR3 sequences, roughly 10% of them singletons, with 2% to 2.5% in the top ten. The input for sequencing was PBMCs, taken before TCRalphabeta/CD19-depleted stem cell transplant. These receptor sequences come from a child between 2 and 9 years old with inherited bone marrow failure, due to receive a stem cell transplant.

This clonotype was observed many times. The V call is TRBV29-1, the J call TRBJ1-1, with D unresolved. V lost 5 bases, J lost 1 base, and 8 bases lay in between. This CDR3 has 12 residues. CDR1 and CDR2 from the germline V gene are SQVTM and ANQGSEA. CDR3 sequence reads: CSVLSPNTEAFF. In nucleotides, the CDR3 is TGCAGCGTTCTCAGTCCGAACACTGAAGCTTTCTTT.

This clonotype was detected many times. In nucleotides, the CDR3 is TGTGCCAACCGGGGCCTCTCCTACAATGAGCAGTTCTTC. Its translation: CANRGLSYNEQFF. The chain recombines TRBV7-9 with TRBJ2-1; tentatively, D is TRBD1 or TRBD2 (5 bases each). The V end was cut by 10 bases, the J end by 0 bases, with 10 bases between. CDR1 and CDR2 from the germline V gene are SEHNR and FQNEAQ (reference sequence). The CDR3 consists of 13 residues. Filled out from reference TRBV7-9 and TRBJ2-1, the complete variable domain reads DTGVSQNPRHKITKRGQNVTFRCDPISEHNRLYWYRQTLGQGPEFLTYFQNEAQLEKSRLLSDRFSAERPKGSFSTLEIQRTEQGDSAMYLCANRGLSYNEQFFGPGTRLTVL.

The V and J genes are TRBV19 and TRBJ2-3; the D gene is possibly TRBD1 (6 bases). The V gene lost 6 bases and the J gene lost 0 bases, with 19 bases spanning the gap. Germline CDR1 is LNHDA and CDR2 is SQIVND (reference sequence). The CDR3 contains 17 residues. The CDR3 bases are TGTGCCAGTAGAGACAGGACGGCTGCAGGTAGCACAGATACGCAGTATTTT. Amino acids: CASRDRTAAGSTDTQYF. Full variable domain (missing parts from reference TRBV19 and TRBJ2-3): DGGITQSPKYLFRKEGQNVTLSCEQNLNHDAMYWYRQDPGQGLRLIYYSQIVNDFQKGDIAEGYSVSREKKESFPLTVTSAQKNPTAFYLCASRDRTAAGSTDTQYFGPGTRLTVL.

This clonotype was picked up many times. The rearrangement links TRBV3-1 to TRBJ2-1; TRBD2 aligns across 7 bases. In germline, CDR1 is LGHDT, CDR2 YNNKEL (reference sequence). The CDR3 covers 15 residues. The J segment lost 4 bases and the V segment lost 6 bases, leaving 9 bases of the junction unmatched. The CDR3 DNA sequence: TGTGCCAGCAGTCCACCCGGGACTACATACAATGAGCAGTTCTTC. Translated, it gives CASSPPGTTYNEQFF.

This clonotype was detected ten times or more. The chain has TRBV4-3 and TRBJ2-3; 12 bases align to TRBD2. The CDR3 is made up of 20 amino acids. CDR1 and CDR2 from the germline V gene are LGHNA and YSLEER. The junction had 15 bases not matched to a gene; V was cut back by 0 bases and J by 5 bases. The CDR3 reads CASSQELLPTSGGRVDTQYF. In nucleotides, the CDR3 is TGCGCCAGCAGCCAAGAATTACTTCCGACTAGCGGGGGAAGGGTAGATACGCAGTATTTT.

This clonotype showed up many times. This chain links TRBV11-1 with TRBJ2-1; 8 positions agree with TRBD2. This CDR3 region has 17 residues. The germline gives CDR1 SGHAT, CDR2 FQDESV (reference sequence). V lost 6 bases, J lost 2 bases, and 12 bases stayed unmatched. CDR3 region: CASRGGVAGYAYNEQFF. The CDR3, as DNA: TGTGCCAGCAGGGGCGGGGTAGCGGGGTACGCCTACAATGAGCAGTTCTTC.

On this clonotype: At one end the junction does not follow the germline gene, possibly because of a read error. V is TRBV24-1 and J is TRBJ2-1; TRBD2 agrees at 13 bases. Germline CDR1 reads KGHDR; CDR2 reads SFDVKD. The CDR3 has 16 residues. The CDR3 DNA is TGTGCCACTAGTGATCCCGGGACTAGCGGGAATAATGAGCAGTTCTTC. Protein product: CATSDPGTSGNNEQFF.

Ten or more counts support this clonotype. J is TRBJ2-7 and V is TRBV9; D gene uncertain. Germline CDR1 and CDR2: SGDLS and YYNGEE. V was trimmed by 0 bases and J by 0 bases, leaving 13 bases between them. The CDR3 has 16 residues. Here the CDR3 DNA reads TGTGCCAGCAGCGTAGCTAGAGAGGCACTCTCCTACGAGCAGTACTTC. Protein product: CASSVAREALSYEQYF.

For this clonotype: A much larger clone lies a single base off, so this may be a read error. The rearrangement joins TRBV7-9 to TRBJ1-1; D ambiguous. The CDR3 extends over 14 amino acids. Germline V CDR1 and CDR2: SEHNR, FQNEAQ (reference sequence). The CDR3 is CSSSPRESGTEAFF. The CDR3 region has the DNA TGTTCCAGCAGCCCGAGGGAGAGTGGCACTGAAGCTTTCTTT.

The J gene is TRBJ2-1, the V gene TRBV14; TRBD1 matches at 8 bases. Germline CDR1 and CDR2: SGHDN and FVKESK. J was trimmed by 2 bases and V by 8 bases; bases with no gene match: 5. The CDR3 is made up of 14 amino acids. CDR3 protein: CASGGTGPYNEQFF. The CDR3 DNA sequence: TGTGCCAGCGGGGGGACAGGCCCCTACAATGAGCAGTTCTTC. Supplemented by reference TRBV14 and TRBJ2-1, the full variable domain reads EAGVTQFPSHSVIEKGQTVTLRCDPISGHDNLYWYRRVMGKEIKFLLHFVKESKQDESGMPNNRFLAERTGGTYSTLKVQPAELEDSGVYFCASGGTGPYNEQFFGPGTRLTVL.

This clonotype was detected a few times. V and J are TRBV20-1 and TRBJ2-3, with a tentative D call TRBD2 (5 bases). There are 11 residues in the CDR3. With 3 bases removed from V and 8 bases from J, the gap between germline ends came to 9 bases. Germline-derived CDR1 and CDR2 are DFQATT and SNEGSKA (reference sequence). The CDR3 DNA follows: TGCAGTGCTAGCCGTGGAGGTACGCAGTATTTT. As protein: CSASRGGTQYF.

This clonotype showed up many times. The rearrangement joins TRBV9 to TRBJ2-1, with 10 bases that match TRBD2. V lost 0 bases, J lost 10 bases, and 4 bases stayed unmatched. Germline V gene data show CDR1 as SGDLS and CDR2 as YYNGEE. CDR3 size: 14 residues. CDR3 loop: CASSVGTSGQEQFF. As DNA, the CDR3 is TGTGCCAGCAGCGTAGGGACTAGCGGCCAAGAGCAGTTCTTC.

This clonotype was observed many times. The chain links TRBV12-3 or TRBV12-4 to TRBJ2-7, with no clear D. CDR3 size: 15 residues. V was trimmed by 9 bases and J by 3 bases, leaving 21 bases between them. CDR3 sequence: CARWWPGPGDYEQYF. As DNA, the CDR3 is TGTGCCAGGTGGTGGCCGGGCCCTGGGGACTACGAGCAGTACTTC.

This clonotype was recorded at least ten times. CDR3: CASSLAIPSDEQFF. CDR3 coding DNA: TGTGCCAGCAGTTTAGCAATCCCAAGCGATGAGCAGTTCTTC. This sequence joins TRBV27 and TRBJ2-1; D gene ambiguous. The CDR3 is 14 residues long. The germline V and J ends were trimmed by 2 bases and 8 bases, with 13 bases remaining between them. Germline CDR1 reads MNHEY; CDR2 reads SMNVEV (reference sequence).

A note on this clonotype: A single base separates this from a much larger clone, so it may be a read error. This chain joins TRBV5-1 and TRBJ2-1, with D unclear. In germline, CDR1 is SGHRS, CDR2 YFSETQ. This CDR3 spans 14 amino acids. This chain's CDR3 is CVSRTHTEANEQFF. CDR3 DNA: TGCGTCAGCAGAACTCACACAGAAGCAAATGAGCAGTTCTTC.

V usage is TRBV2 and J usage is TRBJ2-7, with D possibly TRBD2 on 6 matching bases. The germline V gene has CDR1 SNHLY and CDR2 FYNNEI. The length of the CDR3 is 12 residues. V lost 6 bases to trimming and J lost 12 bases, with 18 bases between them. The CDR3 bases are TGTGCCAGCAGCCCCGAGTTCCGCGGGGTGTACTTC. Translated: CASSPEFRGVYF.

In its sample, this clonotype was seen a few times. V and J are TRBV20-1 and TRBJ2-7, with 11 bases lining up with TRBD2. CDR3 length equals 15 residues. Per germline, CDR1 DFQATT and CDR2 SNEGSKA (reference sequence). J gave up 0 bases and V 5 bases, and 6 bases lay outside the gene matches. This CDR3 is CSAPLAGDPSYEQYF. DNA of the CDR3: TGCAGTGCTCCACTAGCGGGAGACCCCTCCTACGAGCAGTACTTC.

The chain joins TRBV10-3 to TRBJ1-1, with D possibly being TRBD1 (5 bases). Per the germline V gene, CDR1 is ENHRY and CDR2 is SYGVKD. The CDR3 is made up of 15 amino acids. V lost 7 bases to trimming and J lost 7 bases, with 22 bases between them. The CDR3 protein is CAINPSEGPHIEAFF. The CDR3 DNA reads TGTGCCATCAATCCTTCGGAGGGACCACATATTGAAGCTTTCTTT.

This clonotype was picked up many times. J is TRBJ2-7 and V is TRBV5-6, with 9 positions matching TRBD1. The germline V gene has CDR1 SGHDT and CDR2 YYEEEE. The J segment lost 0 bases and the V segment lost 4 bases, leaving 5 bases of the junction unmatched. The length of the CDR3 is 15 residues. The CDR3 protein is CASSLRQGGSYEQYF. The CDR3 region has the DNA TGTGCCAGCAGCCTAAGACAGGGGGGCTCCTACGAGCAGTACTTC.

This clonotype has at least ten counts. The chain is built from TRBV4-3 and TRBJ2-2; D remains unclear. Between the trimmed V and J ends, which lost 3 bases and 1 base, there was a span of 6 bases. This CDR3 has 14 amino acids. CDR1 and CDR2 from the germline V gene are LGHNA and YSLEER. In DNA form, the CDR3 reads TGCGCCAGCAGCCAGTGGGGGAACACCGGGGAGCTGTTTTTT. It specifies CASSQWGNTGELFF.

This clonotype turned up a few times. V gene TRBV12-3 or TRBV12-4 combines with J gene TRBJ2-7; 7 bases match TRBD1. The CDR3 runs 12 residues. V lost 8 bases, J lost 3 bases, and 4 bases stayed unmatched. The CDR3 spells CASRDSNYEQYF. CDR3 nucleotides: TGTGCCAGCCGGGACAGCAACTACGAGCAGTACTTC.

A few counts support this clonotype. The rearrangement links TRBV11-2 to TRBJ2-3; TRBD2 aligns across 13 bases. Trimming cost V 5 bases and J 5 bases; bases outside gene matches: 16. CDR1 is SGHAT and CDR2 is FQNNGV in the germline V gene. The CDR3 runs to 19 residues. CDR3 in DNA: TGTGCCAGCAGCCCCAGGCCGGGACTAGCGGGATTGCGTGGAGATACGCAGTATTTT. It yields the protein CASSPRPGLAGLRGDTQYF.

This clonotype was seen only a few times. The chain links TRBV5-6 to TRBJ2-3; TRBD2 aligns across 7 bases. Per germline, CDR1 SGHDT and CDR2 YYEEEE. The junction had 5 bases not matched to a gene; V was cut back by 0 bases and J by 4 bases. This CDR3 has 15 residues. The CDR3 DNA follows: TGTGCCAGCAGCTTGGTTGGCGGGAGAGCAGATACGCAGTATTTT. This gives the protein CASSLVGGRADTQYF.

This chain joins TRBV7-9 and TRBJ1-1; the match to TRBD1 covers 7 bases. The CDR3 has 14 amino acids. Germline values: CDR1 SEHNR, CDR2 FQNEAQ (reference sequence). V dropped 4 bases and J dropped 0; count of bases not matched to a gene: 2. The chain's CDR3 is CASSSQGLNTEAFF. For the CDR3, the DNA is TGTGCCAGCAGCTCACAGGGGCTGAACACTGAAGCTTTCTTT.

This chain links TRBV5-1 with TRBJ2-7; 14 bases are a match to TRBD2. The germline V gene has CDR1 SGHRS and CDR2 YFSETQ. The junction had 8 bases not matched to a gene; V was cut back by 5 bases and J by 4 bases. The CDR3 consists of 16 residues. The CDR3 DNA is TGCGCCAGCAGGAGGTCGGGGACTAGCGGGAGTTACGAGCAGTACTTC. It specifies CASRRSGTSGSYEQYF.

In this sample, this clonotype turned up a few times. The chain links TRBV7-6 to TRBJ1-6; D perhaps matches TRBD1 (5 bases). Germline CDR1 reads SGHVS; CDR2 reads FNYEAQ. This CDR3 has 14 residues. Between the trimmed V and J ends, which lost 5 bases and 4 bases, there was a span of 9 bases. The CDR3 here is CASSPRQYNSPLHF. The CDR3, as DNA: TGTGCCAGCAGCCCCCGACAGTATAATTCACCCCTCCACTTT. Full variable domain (missing parts from reference TRBV7-6 and TRBJ1-6): GAGVSQSPRYKVTKRGQDVALRCDPISGHVSLYWYRQALGQGPEFLTYFNYEAQQDKSGLPNDRFSAERPEGSISTLTIQRTEQRDSAMYRCASSPRQYNSPLHFGNGTRLTVT.

This clonotype showed up many times. The chain couples TRBV9 to TRBJ2-1, with 11 bases identical to TRBD2. The V gene's germline CDR1 is SGDLS and CDR2 YYNGEE. The CDR3 extends over 15 amino acids. The V segment lost 1 base and the J segment 6 bases; nucleotides outside the gene matches: 3. This CDR3 reads CASSVLSGRANEQFF. The CDR3 nucleotides read TGTGCCAGCAGCGTACTTAGCGGGAGGGCCAATGAGCAGTTCTTC.

This clonotype was seen repeatedly, ten times or more. This chain joins TRBV10-3 and TRBJ1-4; tentative D call: TRBD1 (6 bases). CDR3 length: 14 amino acids. From germline, CDR1 is ENHRY and CDR2 SYGVKD. Trimming cost V 3 bases and J 7 bases, with 12 bases left between them. The CDR3 DNA reads as TGTGCCATCAGTGACCACAGGGAAGGTGAAAAACTGTTTTTT. Its translation: CAISDHREGEKLFF.

This clonotype occurred many times. V gene TRBV28 combines with J gene TRBJ2-7; TRBD2 aligns across 13 bases. With 6 bases clipped from V and 4 bases from J, the junction kept 15 bases outside the gene matches. There are 18 residues in the CDR3. Germline CDR1 reads MDHEN; CDR2 reads SYDVKM. As DNA, the CDR3 is TGTGCCAGCAGCACGACTAGCGGGAGGCCCAAAGCTTTTTACGAGCAGTACTTC. As protein: CASSTTSGRPKAFYEQYF.

J is TRBJ2-2 and V is TRBV7-2; 13 bases line up with TRBD2. Germline CDR1 reads SGHTA; CDR2 reads FQGNSA. V trimming: 0 bases; J trimming: 6 bases; junction bases outside the gene matches: 7. The CDR3 length is 18 residues. As DNA, the CDR3 is TGTGCCAGCAGCTTAGCTTGGAGGACTAGCGGGAGTTCCGGGGAGCTGTTTTTT. This gives the protein CASSLAWRTSGSSGELFF.

The table lists this clonotype with many counts. The rearrangement links TRBV7-8 to TRBJ2-2; TRBD2 might be the D (6 bases). Per the germline V gene, CDR1 is SGHVS and CDR2 is FQNEAQ. V was trimmed by 2 bases and J by 4 bases, leaving 14 bases between them. This CDR3 is built from 16 residues. The CDR3: CASSLLGGGGTGELFF. CDR3 nucleotides: TGTGCCAGCAGCTTATTGGGAGGAGGCGGCACCGGGGAGCTGTTTTTT.